This TCR beta chain came from a study of shared clonotypes between healthy human individuals. CDR1 is SGHAT, CDR2 FQNNGV, per germline. V gave up 7 bases and J gave up 2 bases; unmatched junction bases: 7. CDR3 length: 14 residues. Repertoires were generated with immunoSEQ multiplex PCR, while TCRdb's copy carries only in-frame clones and drops some. The sample shows roughly 700,000 clones, about 74% of them seen only once. Sequencing used memory CD4+ T cells sorted from blood. Stated subset: CD45RA-negative fraction. The chain uses TRBV11-2 and TRBJ2-7; 8 nucleotides align to TRBD2. The TCR was taken from a woman in her thirties in good health. The CDR3, as DNA: TGTGCCAGCAACCAACTAGCGGAGGCCTACGAGCAGTACTTC. Translated, it gives CASNQLAEAYEQYF.